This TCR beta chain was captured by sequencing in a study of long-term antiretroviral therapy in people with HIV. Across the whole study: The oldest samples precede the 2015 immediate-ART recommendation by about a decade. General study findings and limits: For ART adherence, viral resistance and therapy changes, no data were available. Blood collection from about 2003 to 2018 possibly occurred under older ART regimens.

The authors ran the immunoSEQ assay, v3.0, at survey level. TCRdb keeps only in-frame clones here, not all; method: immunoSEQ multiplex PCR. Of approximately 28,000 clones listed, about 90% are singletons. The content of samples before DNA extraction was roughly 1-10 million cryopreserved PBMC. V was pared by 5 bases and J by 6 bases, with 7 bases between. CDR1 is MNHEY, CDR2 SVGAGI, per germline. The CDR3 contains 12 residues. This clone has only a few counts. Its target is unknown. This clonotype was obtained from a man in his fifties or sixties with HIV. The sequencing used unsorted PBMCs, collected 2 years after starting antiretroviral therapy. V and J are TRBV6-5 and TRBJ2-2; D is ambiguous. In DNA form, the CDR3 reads TGTGCCAGCAGTCCTAGTTCCGGGGAGCTGTTTTTT. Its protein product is CASSPSSGELFF.